The 27 T cell receptor beta chains reported below all come from one sample, sequenced in a study of T cells after yellow fever vaccination. TCRdb ran MiXCR on the 5' RACE reads and lists one entry per CDR3 protein. The sample comprises about 300,000 distinct CDR3 sequences, approximately 3.9% of which are singletons, and roughly a quarter rests with the top ten. Sequencing was performed on PBMCs, taken 5 days after the yellow fever booster vaccination. The receptors were gathered from a man aged 18 to 30 who received the YFV17D yellow fever vaccine.

There are many counts of this clonotype. The rearrangement uses TRBV20-1 and TRBJ1-2, with 7 bases aligning to TRBD1. CDR1 DFQATT and CDR2 SNEGSKA come from the germline V gene (reference sequence). Losses at the gene ends were 4 bases for V and 1 base for J; bases not matched to a gene: 3. This CDR3 contains 13 residues. The CDR3 nucleotides are TGCAGTGCTACTGGGACAGTTAACTATGGCTACACCTTC. Translation gives CSATGTVNYGYTF.

The V call is TRBV6-2 or TRBV6-3, the J call TRBJ1-1; TRBD1 agrees at 7 bases. Per the germline V gene, CDR1 is MNHEY and CDR2 is SVGEGT. The CDR3 spans 13 residues. Germline trimming cut 6 bases from V and 4 bases from J; bases unmatched to any gene: 5. The CDR3 nucleotides read TGTGCCAGCAGAGCACAGGGGCGCACTGAAGCTTTCTTT. Translated: CASRAQGRTEAFF.

The J gene is TRBJ2-7, the V gene TRBV7-9, with D possibly TRBD2 on 6 matching bases. This CDR3 is built from 13 residues. Per germline, CDR1 SEHNR and CDR2 FQNEAQ (reference sequence). V lost 7 bases, J lost 6 bases, and 16 bases lay in between. The CDR3 protein is CASTWRDRSEQYF. CDR3 DNA: TGTGCCAGCACGTGGAGGGATCGATCCGAGCAGTACTTC.

This clonotype came up a few times. This rearrangement joins TRBV28 to TRBJ1-6; 9 positions agree with TRBD1. V dropped 7 bases and J dropped 8; count of bases not matched to a gene: 9. Germline CDR1 MDHEN, CDR2 SYDVKM. The CDR3 consists of 15 residues. CDR3: CASNQGDRVDSPLHF. The DNA for the CDR3 is TGTGCCAGCAACCAAGGGGACAGGGTCGATTCACCCCTCCACTTT.

There are many counts of this clonotype. The V call is TRBV29-1, the J call TRBJ2-5; D possibly matches TRBD1 or TRBD2 (5 bases each). Germline V lookup: CDR1 SQVTM, CDR2 ANQGSEA. The CDR3 is 14 amino acids. Trimming stripped 6 bases from V and 1 base from J, with 15 bases between. The CDR3 spells CSVAPGASQETQYF. In DNA, the CDR3 is TGCAGCGTCGCCCCCGGGGCCAGCCAAGAGACCCAGTACTTC. Full variable domain (rest looked up from reference TRBV29-1 and TRBJ2-5): SAVISQKPSRDICQRGTSLTIQCQVDSQVTMMFWYRQQPGQSLTLIATANQGSEATYESGFVIDKFPISRPNLTFSTLTVSNMSPEDSSIYLCSVAPGASQETQYFGPGTRLLVL.

This clonotype was observed at least ten times. The chain couples TRBV5-5 to TRBJ2-5; D not certain. The germline V gene encodes CDR1 SGHKS and CDR2 YYEKEE (reference sequence). Trimming took 1 base from V and 5 from J, leaving 9 bases between them. CDR3 length equals 13 residues. This chain's CDR3 is CASSLSRVETQYF. The CDR3 bases are TGTGCCAGCAGCTTGTCGCGTGTGGAGACCCAGTACTTC. Together with reference TRBV5-5 and TRBJ2-5, the CDR3 gives the full variable domain: DAGVTQSPTHLIKTRGQQVTLRCSPISGHKSVSWYQQVLGQGPQFIFQYYEKEERGRGNFPDRFSARQFPNYSSELNVNALLLGDSALYLCASSLSRVETQYFGPGTRLLVL.

This clonotype was seen more than once but under ten times. The rearrangement uses TRBV6-5 and TRBJ1-1; TRBD1 is a possible D gene (5 bases). The CDR3 length is 14 residues. Trimming took 4 bases from V and 3 from J, leaving 12 bases between them. Germline CDR1 is MNHEY and CDR2 is SVGAGI. CDR3 sequence: CASSSGGLDTEAFF. The CDR3 coding sequence is TGTGCCAGCAGTTCGGGGGGGTTAGACACTGAAGCTTTCTTT.

This clonotype has only a few counts. This chain uses TRBV14 with TRBJ1-2; TRBD1 aligns across 8 bases. Per the germline V gene, CDR1 is SGHDN and CDR2 is FVKESK. The CDR3 extends over 16 amino acids. V lost 4 bases, J lost 4 bases, and 11 bases stayed unmatched. The CDR3 coding sequence is TGTGCCAGCAGCCCCCTGGGGCGGGACAGGTCCTATGGCTACACCTTC. Translated: CASSPLGRDRSYGYTF.

This chain joins TRBV5-1 and TRBJ1-1, with a weak D call TRBD1 (5 bases). Germline V gene lookup returns CDR1 SGHRS and CDR2 YFSETQ. The CDR3 has 14 residues. The V gene lost 6 bases and the J gene lost 1 base, with 13 bases spanning the gap. CDR3 sequence (DNA): TGCGCCAGCACCACGGGGGTTGGGAACACTGAAGCTTTCTTT. As protein: CASTTGVGNTEAFF.

A few counts support this clonotype. The rearrangement uses TRBV6-5 and TRBJ2-2, with D possibly matching TRBD1 (5 bases). The CDR3 length is 18 residues. CDR1 MNHEY and CDR2 SVGAGI come from the germline V gene. Trimming left V 6 bases short and J 1 base short, with 21 bases between. DNA of the CDR3: TGTGCCAGCAGCCACATTCCACCCTCCGACAGGAACACCGGGGAGCTGTTTTTT. The encoded protein is CASSHIPPSDRNTGELFF.

This clonotype has more than one count but fewer than ten. This sequence joins TRBV20-1 and TRBJ1-5; unclear D gene. Germline-derived CDR1 and CDR2 are DFQATT and SNEGSKA (reference sequence). The CDR3 length is 15 residues. The ends were cut back, 0 bases at V and 0 bases at J, with 9 bases in the middle. In DNA form, the CDR3 reads TGCAGTGCTAGAGATCCGACGGGTAGCAATCAGCCCCAGCATTTT. Protein product: CSARDPTGSNQPQHF.

On this clonotype: No DNA is shown, since the ends of the CDR3 on it are uncertain; the CDR3 is the one TCRdb lists. The chain carries TRBV7-5 and TRBJ1-1; TRBD1 was called by the table and not checked on the DNA. TRBV7-5 is a pseudogene locus. The CDR3 adds up to 16 amino acids, both ends counted. Here the CDR3 reads CISVPEATDRAPEAFF.

This clonotype has just a few counts. V and J are TRBV20-1 and TRBJ1-1; D not certain. The V gene lost 1 base and the J gene lost 5 bases, with 20 bases spanning the gap. Germline V lookup: CDR1 DFQATT, CDR2 SNEGSKA (reference sequence). This CDR3 comprises 16 residues. CDR3 amino acids: CSARGNGGGWKTEAFF. CDR3 coding DNA: TGCAGTGCTAGAGGAAATGGAGGAGGGTGGAAAACTGAAGCTTTCTTT.

This clonotype has a count of ten or more. The V gene is TRBV5-6, the J gene TRBJ2-1; D is undetermined. Germline CDR1 reads SGHDT; CDR2 reads YYEEEE. V lost 1 base to trimming and J lost 9 bases, with 17 bases between them. The CDR3 spans 15 residues. The CDR3 DNA is TGTGCCAGCAGCTTGAGCTGGATTAGACCGGGTGAGCAGTTCTTC. Its translation is CASSLSWIRPGEQFF.

This clonotype was counted at least ten times. The chain joins TRBV7-2 to TRBJ1-2, with 9 positions matching TRBD1. V trimming: 5 bases; J trimming: 7 bases; junction bases outside the gene matches: 8. The length of the CDR3 is 14 residues. The germline gives CDR1 SGHTA, CDR2 FQGNSA. CDR3 nucleotide sequence: TGTGCCAGCAGCCGGGAGGGGACAGGGTCTGGCTACACCTTC. Translated, it gives CASSREGTGSGYTF.

The chain carries TRBV4-1 and TRBJ1-1; D is ambiguous. The ends were cut back, 5 bases at V and 2 bases at J, with 9 bases in the middle. The CDR3 has 13 amino acids. Per germline, CDR1 MGHRA and CDR2 YSYEKL. Written as DNA, the CDR3 is TGCGCCAGCAGCTATCCGGGCAACACTGAAGCTTTCTTT. Its translation: CASSYPGNTEAFF.

Ten or more counts support this clonotype. This chain links TRBV12-3 or TRBV12-4 with TRBJ2-7; the D call may be TRBD1 or TRBD2 (6 bases each). V was cut by 3 bases and J by 6 bases, with 12 bases left in between. The CDR3 contains 13 residues. The CDR3 protein is CASSFPRGLEQYV. The CDR3 nucleotides are TGTGCCAGCAGTTTCCCCAGGGGACTCGAGCAGTACGTC.

This clonotype has just a few counts. The V and J genes are TRBV7-7 and TRBJ2-2, with a tentative D call TRBD2 (5 bases). Germline values: CDR1 SSHAT, CDR2 FNYEAQ (reference sequence). The length of the CDR3 is 20 residues. Trimming cost V 1 base and J 0 bases, with 21 bases left between them. The CDR3 loop reads CASSLVTDFINLTNTGELFF. The CDR3 nucleotides are TGTGCCAGCAGCTTAGTCACGGACTTCATAAACCTAACGAACACCGGGGAGCTGTTTTTT.

Only a few counts were recorded for this clonotype. This chain links TRBV5-4 with TRBJ2-2; D is possibly TRBD2 (6 bases). This CDR3 spans 15 amino acids. With 2 bases removed from V and 3 bases from J, the gap between germline ends came to 11 bases. Looked up from germline, CDR1 is SGHNT and CDR2 is YYREEE (reference sequence). This CDR3 reads CASSFLAVDTGELFF. CDR3 bases: TGTGCCAGCAGCTTTTTAGCGGTTGACACCGGGGAGCTGTTTTTT.

There are a few counts of this clonotype. The CDR3 region has the DNA TGTGCCTGGAGTGCCCTGGGACAGGCGGGCGATCAGCCCCAGCATTTT. Protein sequence: CAWSALGQAGDQPQHF. The chain combines TRBV30 with TRBJ1-5; TRBD1 matches at 8 bases. The length of the CDR3 is 16 residues. CDR1 GTSNPN and CDR2 SVGIG come from the germline V gene (reference sequence). The trim removed 1 base at V and 5 bases at J, leaving 10 bases unmatched.

There are many counts of this clonotype. The rearrangement links TRBV7-9 to TRBJ1-3; no clear D gene. Germline CDR1 and CDR2: SEHNR and FQNEAQ (reference sequence). V dropped 4 bases and J dropped 4 bases, with 14 bases sitting between them. This CDR3 has 15 amino acids. The DNA of the CDR3 is TGTGCCAGCAGCTCCGGGCAGACCACAGGAAACACCATATATTTT. It encodes CASSSGQTTGNTIYF.

V gene TRBV18 combines with J gene TRBJ1-1; D may be TRBD1 (6 bases). Germline loops: CDR1 KGHSH, CDR2 LQKENI. V was clipped by 3 bases and J by 5 bases, with 13 bases between them. The CDR3 is made up of 14 amino acids. The CDR3 DNA sequence: TGTGCCAGCTCACCGCCGGGGGCAAAAACTGAAGCTTTCTTT. It yields the protein CASSPPGAKTEAFF.

The V call is TRBV27, the J call TRBJ1-2; D is unclear. CDR3 size: 15 residues. V gave up 1 base and J gave up 0 bases, with 9 bases separating them. In germline, CDR1 is MNHEY, CDR2 SMNVEV (reference sequence). The CDR3 region has the DNA TGTGCCAGCAGTTTATTCGCGTCAGCTAACTATGGCTACACCTTC. This sequence encodes CASSLFASANYGYTF.

V usage is TRBV20-1 and J usage is TRBJ2-7; possibly TRBD2 for D (5 bases). Germline lookup yields CDR1 DFQATT and CDR2 SNEGSKA (reference sequence). Trimming removed 2 bases at V and 3 bases at J, with 14 bases between. The CDR3 is 14 amino acids. The CDR3 nucleotides read TGCAGTGCTAGATTGAGTAGTAGCGTCTACGAGCAGTACTTC. Translated, it gives CSARLSSSVYEQYF.

This clonotype was observed at least ten times. The chain recombines TRBV30 with TRBJ2-4, with unresolved D. The V end was cut by 0 bases, the J end by 9 bases, with 6 bases between. The CDR3 consists of 11 residues. Germline V lookup: CDR1 GTSNPN, CDR2 SVGIG (reference sequence). The CDR3 region has the DNA TGTGCCTGGAGTGTAAATCGCATTCAGTACTTC. As protein: CAWSVNRIQYF.

This clonotype occurred many times. The gene calls are TRBV4-1 and TRBJ1-6; 7 nucleotides agree with TRBD1. With 1 base clipped from V and 10 bases from J, the junction kept 10 bases outside the gene matches. CDR3 length equals 16 residues. From germline, CDR1 is MGHRA and CDR2 YSYEKL. In nucleotides, the CDR3 is TGCGCCAGCAGCCAAGGGAACGACAGGGCGAGCTCACCCCTCCACTTT. This codes for CASSQGNDRASSPLHF.

The chain joins TRBV7-8 to TRBJ2-1; D unclear. The germline gives CDR1 SGHVS, CDR2 FQNEAQ. CDR3 size: 12 residues. V lost 5 bases, J lost 13 bases, and 15 bases lay in between. CDR3 residues: CASSPHSLGQFF. CDR3 bases: TGTGCCAGCAGCCCACACAGTCTCGGCCAGTTCTTC.